Listed below are T cell receptor beta chains from one sample, sequenced in a study of blood T cells in healthy people across ages. TCRdb reprocessed the 5' RACE reads via MiXCR and lists one record per CDR3 protein. The profile covers about 800,000 distinct CDR3 sequences, with 20% to 25% appearing a single time and 3% to 4.5% taken by the ten largest. The data also belong to a second study, concerning T cells of mothers and their children.

Specimen: blood. These receptors were taken from a boy aged 10-17 years in good health. Both conserved end residues are trimmed from each CDR3. Fields, in order: J gene, V gene, CDR3 protein.

J gene: TRBJ2-1
V gene: TRBV20-1
CDR3 protein: SAGALAEQF

J gene: TRBJ2-3
V gene: TRBV12-3/TRBV12-4
CDR3 protein: ASSLDRSTDTQY

J gene: TRBJ2-4
V gene: TRBV4-3
CDR3 protein: ASSQELVGLIEAKNIQY

J gene: .
V gene: TRBV7-2
CDR3 protein: ASSRQVTYEQY

J gene: TRBJ2-2
V gene: TRBV3-1
CDR3 protein: ASSPAGGYTGELF

J gene: TRBJ2-7
V gene: TRBV7-9
CDR3 protein: ASSPRGAGPTEEQY

J gene: TRBJ2-7
V gene: TRBV4-3
CDR3 protein: ASSQAADSYEQY

J gene: TRBJ1-1
V gene: TRBV5-1
CDR3 protein: ASSLPNGEMNTEAF

J gene: TRBJ2-4
V gene: TRBV29-1
CDR3 protein: SVASGSAKNIQY

J gene: TRBJ2-3
V gene: TRBV7-9
CDR3 protein: VSSSSWGQGYTDTQY

J gene: TRBJ1-4
V gene: TRBV5-1
CDR3 protein: ASSFTGSGEKLF

J gene: TRBJ2-7
V gene: TRBV25-1
CDR3 protein: ASSDTVPYEQY

J gene: TRBJ2-2
V gene: TRBV5-1
CDR3 protein: ASSSSGGGELF

J gene: TRBJ2-5
V gene: TRBV7-2
CDR3 protein: ASSWPGERRETQY

J gene: .
V gene: TRBV2
CDR3 protein: ASRLERSEQY

J gene: TRBJ1-4
V gene: TRBV29-1
CDR3 protein: SVLGQGLEKLF

J gene: TRBJ2-3
V gene: TRBV27
CDR3 protein: ATGPWITDTQY

J gene: TRBJ2-3
V gene: TRBV28
CDR3 protein: ASSLGGSRPGTQY

J gene: TRBJ2-5
V gene: TRBV7-2
CDR3 protein: ASSLTSGGLETQY

J gene: TRBJ2-5
V gene: TRBV7-2
CDR3 protein: ASSPRTSGKETQY

J gene: .
V gene: TRBV6-5
CDR3 protein: ASRSVISNEQY

J gene: TRBJ1-2
V gene: TRBV7-2
CDR3 protein: ASSWTSNYGYT

J gene: TRBJ2-3
V gene: TRBV29-1
CDR3 protein: SVGGASDLGTDTQY

J gene: TRBJ1-4
V gene: TRBV20-1
CDR3 protein: SAGTGGEKLF

J gene: .
V gene: TRBV6-1
CDR3 protein: ASSQEGGFGYNEQF

J gene: TRBJ2-7
V gene: TRBV2
CDR3 protein: ASSGGRSSYEQY

J gene: TRBJ2-7
V gene: TRBV5-5
CDR3 protein: ASREDRDIGPVR

J gene: TRBJ2-2
V gene: TRBV6-2/TRBV6-3
CDR3 protein: ASSYRTAQNTGELF

J gene: TRBJ2-5
V gene: TRBV4-1
CDR3 protein: ASSQDPSQQETQY

J gene: TRBJ1-5
V gene: TRBV28
CDR3 protein: ASSQGSSNQPQH

J gene: TRBJ2-2
V gene: TRBV12-3/TRBV12-4
CDR3 protein: ASSPGGLAGPHTGELF

J gene: TRBJ2-4
V gene: TRBV3-1
CDR3 protein: ASSPGIPNIQY

J gene: TRBJ2-5
V gene: TRBV13
CDR3 protein: ASAMSGRETQY

J gene: TRBJ2-2
V gene: TRBV7-2
CDR3 protein: ASSLGLAPPGELF

J gene: TRBJ1-2
V gene: TRBV7-3
CDR3 protein: ASSSNRVQGYT

J gene: TRBJ1-2
V gene: TRBV9
CDR3 protein: ASSALVSHYGYT

J gene: TRBJ1-1
V gene: TRBV7-9
CDR3 protein: ASSRGQRGQGAF

J gene: TRBJ2-1
V gene: TRBV29-1
CDR3 protein: SVEFYTSNEQF

J gene: TRBJ2-5
V gene: TRBV5-1
CDR3 protein: ASSSRQGALEETQY

J gene: TRBJ2-5
V gene: TRBV21-1
CDR3 protein: ASGLAGARQEQY

J gene: TRBJ1-2
V gene: TRBV3-1
CDR3 protein: ASSQDIRGGYT

J gene: TRBJ2-2
V gene: TRBV7-3
CDR3 protein: ASRRGDNVNTGELF

J gene: .
V gene: TRBV7-3
CDR3 protein: ASSSRGVENEQF

J gene: TRBJ2-3
V gene: TRBV5-1
CDR3 protein: ASSWEEATDTQY

J gene: TRBJ1-3
V gene: TRBV6-2/TRBV6-3
CDR3 protein: ASSYRGSYLSGNTIY